The rows below give T cell receptor beta chains drawn from one sample of a study of T cell responses to AZD1222 COVID-19 vaccine. TCRdb keeps only in-frame clones here, not all; method: immunoSEQ multiplex PCR. The sample includes 95,000 to 150,000 clones, roughly 90% of them seen just once. The source material was peripheral blood, sampled on day 0 of AZD1222 vaccination. The receptors originated from an adult in good health. Both conserved end residues are trimmed from each CDR3.

15	TRBV4-1	TRBJ2-7	ASSLRPRQGPVYEQY
10	TRBV3-1/TRBV3-2	TRBJ2-5	ASSQDQKTQY
11	TRBV7-2	TRBJ1-2	ASSSYALAGYT
12	TRBV3-1/TRBV3-2	TRBJ2-5	ASSLGLAQETQY
12	TRBV19	TRBJ2-4	ASSGTGGIDIQY
13	TRBV9	TRBJ1-1	ASSEGDRGKTEAF
13	TRBV6-5	TRBJ2-7	ASSYSGRGRYEQY
8	TRBV19	TRBJ2-7	ATSSYEQY
13	TRBV18	TRBJ2-7	ASSPGQGARDEQY
15	TRBV11-2	TRBJ2-1	ASSLRSLWAGDNEQF
11	TRBV2	TRBJ1-2	ASSEVDGPSIV
10	TRBV2	TRBJ2-7	ASTGLVIEQY
11	TRBV7-3	TRBJ2-5	ASSLMVQETQY
12	TRBV6-2/TRBV6-3	TRBJ2-7	ASSYGLALHEQY
13	TRBV6-5	TRBJ2-7	ASSYDRGPTYEQY
11	TRBV10-1	TRBJ2-3	ASSSGSSDTQY
11	TRBV12-3/TRBV12-4	TRBJ1-2	ASSLSENYGYT
11	TRBV18	TRBJ2-7	ASSPALTYEQY
13	TRBV28	TRBJ1-2	ASSLPGLQTYGYT
12	TRBV11-2	TRBJ1-1	ASSFAFPPRTAL
11	TRBV28	TRBJ2-1	ASSLPVLNEQF
14	TRBV7-9	TRBJ1-5	ASSPHKRGGNQPQH